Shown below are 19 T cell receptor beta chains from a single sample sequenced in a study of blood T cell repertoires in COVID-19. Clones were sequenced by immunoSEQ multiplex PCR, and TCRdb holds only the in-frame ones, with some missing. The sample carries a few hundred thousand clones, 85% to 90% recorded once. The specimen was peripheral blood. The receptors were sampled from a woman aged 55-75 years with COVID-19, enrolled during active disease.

In nucleotides, the CDR3 is TGTGCCAGCAGTGATTTTCAGGACACCGGGGAGCTGTTTTTT. This translates into CASSDFQDTGELFF. V is TRBV2 and J is TRBJ2-2; D unclear. Germline CDR1 is SNHLY and CDR2 is FYNNEI. The CDR3 has 14 amino acids. Trimming left V 3 bases short and J 3 bases short, with 8 bases between.

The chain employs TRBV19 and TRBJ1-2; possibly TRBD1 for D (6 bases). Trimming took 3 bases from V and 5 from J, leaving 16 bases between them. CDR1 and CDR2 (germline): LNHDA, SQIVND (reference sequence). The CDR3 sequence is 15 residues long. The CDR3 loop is CASSMPRGQYYGYTF. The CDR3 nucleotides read TGTGCCAGTAGTATGCCCCGTGGACAGTATTATGGCTACACCTTC.

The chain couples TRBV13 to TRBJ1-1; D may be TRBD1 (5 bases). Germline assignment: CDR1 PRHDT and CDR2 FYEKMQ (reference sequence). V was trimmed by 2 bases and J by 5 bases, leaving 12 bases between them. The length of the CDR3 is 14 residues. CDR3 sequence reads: CASSLTARGTEAFF. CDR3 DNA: TGTGCCAGCAGCTTAACAGCAAGGGGAACTGAAGCTTTCTTT.

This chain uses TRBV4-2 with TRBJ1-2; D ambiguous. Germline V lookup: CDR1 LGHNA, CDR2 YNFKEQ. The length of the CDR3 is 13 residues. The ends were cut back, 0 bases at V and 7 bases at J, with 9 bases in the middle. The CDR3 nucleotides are TGTGCCAGCAGCCAAGAATTAAATAGTGGCTACACCTTC. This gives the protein CASSQELNSGYTF.

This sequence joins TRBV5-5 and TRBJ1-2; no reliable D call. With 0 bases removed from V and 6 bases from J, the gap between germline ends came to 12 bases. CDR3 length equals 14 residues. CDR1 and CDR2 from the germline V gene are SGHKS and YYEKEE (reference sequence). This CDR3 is CASSLDFPLDGYTF. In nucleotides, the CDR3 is TGTGCCAGCAGCTTGGACTTCCCCCTGGATGGCTACACCTTC.

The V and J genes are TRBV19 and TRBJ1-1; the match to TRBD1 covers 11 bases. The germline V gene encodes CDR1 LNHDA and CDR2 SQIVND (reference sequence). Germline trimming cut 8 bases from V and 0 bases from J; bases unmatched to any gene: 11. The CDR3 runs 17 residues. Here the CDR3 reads CASSPYGTGGLNTEAFF. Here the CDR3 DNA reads TGTGCCAGTTCCCCTTATGGGACAGGGGGTTTGAACACTGAAGCTTTCTTT.

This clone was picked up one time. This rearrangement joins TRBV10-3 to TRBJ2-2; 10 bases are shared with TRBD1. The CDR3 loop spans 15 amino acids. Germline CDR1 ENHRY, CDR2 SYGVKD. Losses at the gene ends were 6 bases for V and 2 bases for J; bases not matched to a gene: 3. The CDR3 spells CAIRRQGANTGELFF. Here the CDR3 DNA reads TGTGCCATCAGGAGACAGGGGGCTAACACCGGGGAGCTGTTTTTT.

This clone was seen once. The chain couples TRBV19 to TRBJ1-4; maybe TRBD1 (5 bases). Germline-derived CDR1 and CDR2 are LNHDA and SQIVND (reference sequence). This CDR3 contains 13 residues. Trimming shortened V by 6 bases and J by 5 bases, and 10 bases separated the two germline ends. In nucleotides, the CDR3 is TGTGCCAGTAGGGGGCCCTTAAATGAAAAACTGTTTTTT. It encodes CASRGPLNEKLFF.

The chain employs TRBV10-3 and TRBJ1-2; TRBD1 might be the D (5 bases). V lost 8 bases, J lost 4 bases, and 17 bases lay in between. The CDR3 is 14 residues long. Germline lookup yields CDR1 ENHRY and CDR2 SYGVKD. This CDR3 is CAIAPGGSVYGYTF. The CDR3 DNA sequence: TGTGCCATCGCCCCCGGGGGGTCGGTCTATGGCTACACCTTC.

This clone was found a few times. The CDR3 DNA sequence: TGCGCCAGCAGCCAAGAGGACAGGGGAGGCTATGGCTACACCTTC. Its translation is CASSQEDRGGYGYTF. The chain recombines TRBV4-1 with TRBJ1-2; 9 bases are a match to TRBD1. Germline V gene lookup returns CDR1 MGHRA and CDR2 YSYEKL. The trim removed 0 bases at V and 4 bases at J, leaving 3 bases unmatched. CDR3 length: 15 amino acids.

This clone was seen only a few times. The CDR3 spells CASTPNRGAGYTF. The CDR3 coding sequence is TGTGCCAGCACTCCAAACAGGGGTGCTGGCTACACCTTC. The chain couples TRBV12-3 or TRBV12-4 to TRBJ1-2, with 7 bases lining up with TRBD1. The CDR3 runs to 13 residues. The V segment lost 7 bases and the J segment 7 bases; nucleotides outside the gene matches: 9.

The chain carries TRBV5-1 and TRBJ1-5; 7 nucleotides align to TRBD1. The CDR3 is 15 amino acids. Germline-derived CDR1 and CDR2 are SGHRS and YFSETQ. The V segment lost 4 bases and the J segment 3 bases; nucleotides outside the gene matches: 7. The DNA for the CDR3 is TGCGCCAGCAGCCCCACGACAGGGATCAATCAGCCCCAGCATTTT. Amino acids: CASSPTTGINQPQHF. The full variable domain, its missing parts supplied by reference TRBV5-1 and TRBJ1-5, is KAGVTQTPRYLIKTRGQQVTLSCSPISGHRSVSWYQQTPGQGLQFLFEYFSETQRNKGNFPGRFSGRQFSNSRSEMNVSTLELGDSALYLCASSPTTGINQPQHFGDGTRLSIL.

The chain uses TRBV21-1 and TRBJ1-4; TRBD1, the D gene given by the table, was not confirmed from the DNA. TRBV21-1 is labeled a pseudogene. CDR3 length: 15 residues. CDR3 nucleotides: TGTGCCAGCAGCAAAGGCAGGGGGCCCAATGAAAAACTGTTTTTT. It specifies CASSKGRGPNEKLFF.

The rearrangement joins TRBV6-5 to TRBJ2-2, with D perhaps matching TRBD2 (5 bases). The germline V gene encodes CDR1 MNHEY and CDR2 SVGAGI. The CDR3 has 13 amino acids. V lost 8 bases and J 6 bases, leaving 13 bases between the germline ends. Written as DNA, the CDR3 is TGTGCCAGCGGGCCGAGGGTCGCCGGGGAGCTGTTTTTT. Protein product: CASGPRVAGELFF.

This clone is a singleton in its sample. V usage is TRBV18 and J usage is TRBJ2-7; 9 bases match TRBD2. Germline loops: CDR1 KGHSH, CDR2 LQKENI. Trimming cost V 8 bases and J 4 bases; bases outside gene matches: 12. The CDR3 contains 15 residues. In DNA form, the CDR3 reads TGTGCCAGCGCTGCCGCGGGAGGGGCTAATTACGAGCAGTACTTC. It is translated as CASAAAGGANYEQYF.

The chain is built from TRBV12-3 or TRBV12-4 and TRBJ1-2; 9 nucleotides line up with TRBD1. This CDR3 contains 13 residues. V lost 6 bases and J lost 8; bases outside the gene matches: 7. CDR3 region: CASRPTGGVGYTF. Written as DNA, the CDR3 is TGTGCCAGCAGGCCTACAGGGGGCGTCGGCTACACCTTC.

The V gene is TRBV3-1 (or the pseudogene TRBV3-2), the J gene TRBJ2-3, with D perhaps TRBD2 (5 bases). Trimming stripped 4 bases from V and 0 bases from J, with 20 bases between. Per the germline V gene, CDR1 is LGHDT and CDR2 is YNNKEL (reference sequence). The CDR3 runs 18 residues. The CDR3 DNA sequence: TGTGCCAGCAGCCCGCTAAGAAGGGTGCGGGCTAGCACAGATACGCAGTATTTT. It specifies CASSPLRRVRASTDTQYF.

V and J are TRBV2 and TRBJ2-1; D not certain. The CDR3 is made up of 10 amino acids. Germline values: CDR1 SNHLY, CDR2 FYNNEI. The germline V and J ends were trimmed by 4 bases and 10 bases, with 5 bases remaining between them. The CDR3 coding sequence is TGTGCCAGCAGTGGAAGCGAGCAGTTCTTC. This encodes CASSGSEQFF.

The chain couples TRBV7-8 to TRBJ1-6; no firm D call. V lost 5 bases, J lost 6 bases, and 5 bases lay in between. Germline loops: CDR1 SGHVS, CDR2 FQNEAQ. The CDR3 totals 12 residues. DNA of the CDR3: TGTGCCAGCAGCCGGGCTAATTCACCCCTCCACTTT. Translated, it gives CASSRANSPLHF. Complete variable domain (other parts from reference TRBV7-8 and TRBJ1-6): GAGVSQSPRYKVAKRGQDVALRCDPISGHVSLFWYQQALGQGPEFLTYFQNEAQLDKSGLPSDRFFAERPEGSVSTLKIQRTQQEDSAVYLCASSRANSPLHFGNGTRLTVT.